One and the same sample provided the 26 T cell receptor beta chains below, sequenced in a study of cytomegalovirus exposure and HLA in healthy donors. In the PCR, 60 Vbeta and 13 Jbeta primers were used. TCRdb's table, derived via immunoSEQ multiplex PCR, lists solely in-frame clones and lacks some. The sample records 90,000 to 130,000 clones, approximately 81% being singletons. The sample comprised PBMCs. These TCRs come from a young woman in good health and CMV-seropositive.

The gene calls are TRBV5-1 and TRBJ2-7; 9 nucleotides line up with TRBD1. CDR3 length: 15 amino acids. V was clipped by 2 bases and J by 4 bases; unmatched bases: 7. Germline V lookup: CDR1 SGHRS, CDR2 YFSETQ. This CDR3 is CASSFGQGLRYEQYF. DNA of the CDR3: TGCGCCAGCAGCTTTGGACAGGGGTTAAGATACGAGCAGTACTTC.

The rearrangement links TRBV5-6 to TRBJ2-5; unclear D gene. In germline, CDR1 is SGHDT, CDR2 YYEEEE. V lost 0 bases and J lost 4, with 7 bases in between. The CDR3 covers 13 residues. CDR3 sequence: CASSLVPTETQYF. CDR3 coding DNA: TGTGCCAGCAGCTTGGTTCCTACAGAGACCCAGTACTTC.

This clone occurred once. The CDR3 loop is CASSSGQGGPRPQHF. The CDR3 DNA is TGTGCCAGCAGCTCCGGACAGGGAGGACCCCGGCCCCAGCATTTT. The chain is built from TRBV6-5 and TRBJ1-5, with 8 bases aligning to TRBD1. V dropped 6 bases and J dropped 9; count of bases not matched to a gene: 13. Germline-derived CDR1 and CDR2 are MNHEY and SVGAGI. The CDR3 runs to 15 residues.

This clone was detected a few times. The CDR3 sequence: CASSSTGQGAWGSSYEQYF. As DNA, the CDR3 is TGTGCCAGCAGTTCTACGGGACAGGGGGCTTGGGGGAGCTCCTACGAGCAGTACTTC. This sequence joins TRBV5-4 and TRBJ2-7, with 12 nucleotides matching TRBD1. This CDR3 is 19 amino acids long. In germline, CDR1 is SGHNT, CDR2 YYREEE (reference sequence). The V gene end was trimmed by 5 bases and the J gene end by 0 bases; junction bases not matched to a gene: 15.

The chain employs TRBV10-3 and TRBJ2-3, with a tentative D call TRBD2 (5 bases). V gave up 6 bases and J gave up 3 bases, with 13 bases separating them. From germline, CDR1 is ENHRY and CDR2 SYGVKD. The CDR3 is 14 residues long. The CDR3 sequence: CAIRFSPGTDTQYF. In DNA form, the CDR3 reads TGTGCCATCAGATTCTCCCCGGGGACAGATACGCAGTATTTT.

A few counts support this clone. The CDR3 sequence is CASSPWDKPRGYTF. The CDR3 DNA reads as TGTGCCAGCAGCCCCTGGGACAAACCGCGCGGCTACACCTTC. V and J are TRBV6-5 and TRBJ1-2, with D tentatively TRBD1 (6 bases). This CDR3 is built from 14 residues. Germline V gene lookup returns CDR1 MNHEY and CDR2 SVGAGI. Trimming removed 6 bases at V and 8 bases at J, with 19 bases between.

The chain links TRBV2 to TRBJ1-5, with 9 bases lining up with TRBD1. Germline CDR1 reads SNHLY; CDR2 reads FYNNEI. The J segment lost 0 bases and the V segment lost 6 bases, leaving 3 bases of the junction unmatched. The CDR3 spans 15 residues. The CDR3 protein is CASSGTGSSNQPQHF. The CDR3 coding sequence is TGTGCCAGCAGCGGGACAGGGAGTAGCAATCAGCCCCAGCATTTT.

This chain joins TRBV19 and TRBJ1-5, with TRBD1 matching 10 bases. V gave up 4 bases and J gave up 4 bases; unmatched junction bases: 7. Germline V lookup: CDR1 LNHDA, CDR2 SQIVND (reference sequence). There are 16 residues in the CDR3. DNA for the CDR3: TGTGCCAGTAGTAATCGACAGGGGGCGGGTAATCAGCCCCAGCATTTT. The encoded protein is CASSNRQGAGNQPQHF.

The CDR3 region has the DNA TGTGCCACCAGCAGAGATTACGGGACAGGGTCAACCGGGGAGCTGTTTTTT. It is translated as CATSRDYGTGSTGELFF. The V gene is TRBV15, the J gene TRBJ2-2, with TRBD1 matching 9 bases. The CDR3 is made up of 17 amino acids. Germline V gives CDR1 LNHNV, CDR2 YYDKDF (reference sequence). Trimming took 0 bases from V and 5 from J; bases not matched to a gene: 7.

This clone was counted only a few times. The chain couples TRBV11-2 to TRBJ2-5; TRBD2 matches 8 bases. Germline CDR1 is SGHAT and CDR2 is FQNNGV. The CDR3 runs to 13 residues. V was pared by 7 bases and J by 7 bases, with 8 bases of the junction left unmatched. CDR3 DNA sequence: TGTGCCAGCACCGAGACTAGCGTAGGGACCCAGTACTTC. It encodes CASTETSVGTQYF.

V gene TRBV9 combines with J gene TRBJ2-1; 9 positions match TRBD1. V shed 7 bases, J shed 7 bases, and the junction held 9 bases outside the gene matches. There are 14 residues in the CDR3. CDR1 is SGDLS, CDR2 YYNGEE, per germline. This CDR3 is CASDPGTGRNEQFF. CDR3 DNA: TGTGCCAGCGACCCCGGGACAGGGCGGAATGAGCAGTTCTTC.

J is TRBJ1-2 and V is TRBV6-1, with D hard to call. Germline V gene data show CDR1 as MNHNS and CDR2 as SASEGT. The CDR3 totals 12 residues. V shed 10 bases and J shed 1 base, with 10 bases lying between them. This CDR3 reads CATPGSNYGYTF. In DNA, the CDR3 is TGTGCCACCCCGGGGAGTAACTATGGCTACACCTTC.

J is TRBJ1-1 and V is TRBV30; possible D gene TRBD1, 6 bases. Germline V CDR1 and CDR2: GTSNPN, SVGIG (reference sequence). V dropped 2 bases and J dropped 0 bases, with 10 bases sitting between them. This CDR3 is built from 14 residues. The CDR3 sequence: CAWSRGQLNTEAFF. In DNA, the CDR3 is TGTGCCTGGAGTCGAGGACAGTTGAACACTGAAGCTTTCTTT.

The chain joins TRBV6-5 to TRBJ1-2; the D gene is possibly TRBD1 (6 bases). The CDR3 contains 15 residues. V lost 5 bases, J lost 6 bases, and 19 bases lay in between. Germline lookup yields CDR1 MNHEY and CDR2 SVGAGI. This CDR3 is CASSPGRGALNGYTF. The CDR3 DNA reads TGTGCCAGCAGTCCGGGCCGGGGGGCGTTGAATGGCTACACCTTC.

The chain links TRBV5-5 to TRBJ2-7; 10 nucleotides line up with TRBD2. This CDR3 is built from 13 residues. Germline-derived CDR1 and CDR2 are SGHKS and YYEKEE (reference sequence). Trimming took 6 bases from V and 6 from J; bases not matched to a gene: 6. The CDR3 loop is CASMRLAGVEQYF. Written as DNA, the CDR3 is TGTGCCAGCATGCGTCTAGCGGGAGTCGAGCAGTACTTC.

The chain joins TRBV11-3 to TRBJ2-7; 12 bases are a match to TRBD1. The CDR3 has 17 amino acids. Germline values: CDR1 SGHNT, CDR2 YENEEA. V shed 3 bases and J 3 bases; nucleotides not matched to a gene: 9. The CDR3 bases are TGTGCCAGCAGCTTGGGGTACCGGGACAGGGGGCACTACGAGCAGTACTTC. This codes for CASSLGYRDRGHYEQYF.

This chain uses TRBV15 with TRBJ1-5; D is uncertain. V was clipped by 5 bases and J by 2 bases, with 19 bases between them. The CDR3 sequence is 17 residues long. Germline CDR1 reads LNHNV; CDR2 reads YYDKDF (reference sequence). CDR3 amino acids: CATSVIQLFVGNQPQHF. The CDR3 coding sequence is TGTGCCACCAGCGTAATACAGCTCTTTGTTGGCAATCAGCCCCAGCATTTT.

Written as DNA, the CDR3 is TGTGCCAGCAGCCCCCTCCGCAGGCACAATCAGCCCCAGCATTTT. Its translation: CASSPLRRHNQPQHF. This chain links TRBV6-5 with TRBJ1-5; D gene unclear. The germline V gene has CDR1 MNHEY and CDR2 SVGAGI. V lost 6 bases and J 3 bases, leaving 15 bases between the germline ends. This CDR3 comprises 15 residues.

The chain links TRBV5-1 to TRBJ2-3, with 9 bases lining up with TRBD2. The ends lost 0 bases at V and 0 bases at J; junction bases unmatched: 14. From germline, CDR1 is SGHRS and CDR2 YFSETQ. The CDR3 length is 20 residues. The CDR3 loop is CASSLESSGRSMWSTDTQYF. CDR3 nucleotides: TGCGCCAGCAGCTTGGAGAGTAGCGGGAGATCGATGTGGAGCACAGATACGCAGTATTTT.

The chain uses TRBV7-9 and TRBJ2-4; the match to TRBD2 covers 7 bases. V shed 1 base, J shed 5 bases, and the junction held 2 bases outside the gene matches. Germline V lookup: CDR1 SEHNR, CDR2 FQNEAQ (reference sequence). The CDR3 runs 14 residues. Written as DNA, the CDR3 is TGTGCCAGCAGCTTAGGGGAGGGTCAAAACATTCAGTACTTC. As protein: CASSLGEGQNIQYF.

This chain links TRBV5-6 with TRBJ2-2; a weak D match, TRBD1 (6 bases). CDR1 is SGHDT and CDR2 is YYEEEE in the germline V gene. Deletions cut 2 bases from V and 3 bases from J, with 17 bases between. The CDR3 runs to 17 residues. In nucleotides, the CDR3 is TGTGCCAGCAGCTTCATCCGCCGGGACATACACACCGGGGAGCTGTTTTTT. This encodes CASSFIRRDIHTGELFF.

The chain is built from TRBV10-3 and TRBJ2-7, with 15 bases fitting TRBD2. The CDR3 totals 14 residues. CDR1 is ENHRY, CDR2 SYGVKD, per germline. With 7 bases clipped from V and 7 bases from J, the junction kept 5 bases outside the gene matches. CDR3 loop: CAITGLAGGSEQYF. The CDR3 bases are TGTGCCATCACCGGACTAGCGGGAGGGTCAGAGCAGTACTTC.

The chain recombines TRBV6-1 with TRBJ2-7, with D maybe TRBD1 (5 bases). The CDR3 has 14 residues. Germline CDR1 and CDR2: MNHNS and SASEGT. Trimming stripped 6 bases from V and 0 bases from J, with 12 bases between. DNA for the CDR3: TGTGCCAGCAGAGGGGCGGCGAGCTCCTACGAGCAGTACTTC. It translates to CASRGAASSYEQYF.

This clone was observed a single time. The junction does not match germline at one end; this may be a read error. The chain joins TRBV7-9 to TRBJ1-4, with 8 bases aligning to TRBD1. CDR1 SEHNR and CDR2 FQNEAQ come from the germline V gene (reference sequence). CDR3 length: 15 residues. CDR3 sequence reads: CSSSLGDRPLDRLFF. The CDR3 DNA sequence: TGTTCCAGCAGTCTAGGGGACAGGCCCCTCGACAGACTGTTTTTT.

CDR3 region: CASSAGTRGGAKNIQYF. The CDR3 region has the DNA TGTGCCAGTAGTGCCGGGACTAGGGGGGGGGCCAAAAACATTCAGTACTTC. The gene calls are TRBV19 and TRBJ2-4; 8 bases align to TRBD2. This CDR3 has 17 residues. Germline lookup yields CDR1 LNHDA and CDR2 SQIVND (reference sequence). V trimming: 5 bases; J trimming: 1 base; junction bases outside the gene matches: 10. The variable domain in full, with the rest retrieved from reference TRBV19 and TRBJ2-4, is DGGITQSPKYLFRKEGQNVTLSCEQNLNHDAMYWYRQDPGQGLRLIYYSQIVNDFQKGDIAEGYSVSREKKESFPLTVTSAQKNPTAFYLCASSAGTRGGAKNIQYFGAGTRLSVL.

This clone was detected only a few times. This chain joins TRBV5-4 and TRBJ2-1; possible D gene TRBD2, 6 bases. This CDR3 region has 17 residues. The ends were cut back, 0 bases at V and 4 bases at J, with 17 bases in the middle. Germline V gene sequence: CDR1 SGHNT, CDR2 YYREEE (reference sequence). The CDR3: CASSLASGAGSYNEQFF. Here the CDR3 DNA reads TGTGCCAGCAGCTTGGCCTCAGGAGCGGGCTCTTACAATGAGCAGTTCTTC.